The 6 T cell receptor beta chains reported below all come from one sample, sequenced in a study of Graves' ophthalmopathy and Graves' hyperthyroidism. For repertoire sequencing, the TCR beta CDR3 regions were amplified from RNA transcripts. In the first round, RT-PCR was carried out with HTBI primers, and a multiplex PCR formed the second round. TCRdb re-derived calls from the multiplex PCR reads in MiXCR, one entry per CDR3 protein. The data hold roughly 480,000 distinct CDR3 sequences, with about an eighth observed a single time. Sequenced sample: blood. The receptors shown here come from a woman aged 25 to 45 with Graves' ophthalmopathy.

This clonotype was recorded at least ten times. DNA for the CDR3: TGTGCCAGCAGTGAAGCACAGGGCGTCCCCTACGAGCAGTACTTC. Residues: CASSEAQGVPYEQYF. The chain carries TRBV6-1 and TRBJ2-7, with D tentatively TRBD1 (6 bases). The CDR3 totals 15 residues. Trimming shortened V by 0 bases and J by 2 bases, and 11 bases separated the two germline ends. CDR1 and CDR2 from the germline V gene are MNHNS and SASEGT.

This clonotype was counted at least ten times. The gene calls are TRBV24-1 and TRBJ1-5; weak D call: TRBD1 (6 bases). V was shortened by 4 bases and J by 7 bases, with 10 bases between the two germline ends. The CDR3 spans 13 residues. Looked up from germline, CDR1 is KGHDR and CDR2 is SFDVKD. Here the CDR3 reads CATSETGDQPQHF. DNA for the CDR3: TGTGCCACCAGTGAGACAGGCGACCAGCCCCAGCATTTT.

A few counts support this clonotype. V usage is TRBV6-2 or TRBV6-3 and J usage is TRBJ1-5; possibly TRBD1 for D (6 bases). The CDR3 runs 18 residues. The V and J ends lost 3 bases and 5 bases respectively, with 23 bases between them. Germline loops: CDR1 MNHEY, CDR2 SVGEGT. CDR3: CASSYFPLGGGNDQPQHF. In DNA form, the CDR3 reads TGTGCCAGCAGTTATTTCCCCTTGGGGGGGGGCAATGATCAGCCCCAGCATTTT.

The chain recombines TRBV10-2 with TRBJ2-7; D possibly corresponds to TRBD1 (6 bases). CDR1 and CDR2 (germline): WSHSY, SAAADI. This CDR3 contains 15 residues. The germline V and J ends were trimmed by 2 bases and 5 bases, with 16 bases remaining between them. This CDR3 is CASSEGRGPTHEQYF. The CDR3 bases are TGCGCCAGCAGTGAGGGCAGGGGACCCACCCACGAGCAGTACTTC.

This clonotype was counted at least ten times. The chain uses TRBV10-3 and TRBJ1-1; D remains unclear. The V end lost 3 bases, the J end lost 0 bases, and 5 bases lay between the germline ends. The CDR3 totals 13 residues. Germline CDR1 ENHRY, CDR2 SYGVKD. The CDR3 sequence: CAISDRMNTEAFF. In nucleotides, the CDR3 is TGTGCCATCAGTGACAGAATGAACACTGAAGCTTTCTTT.

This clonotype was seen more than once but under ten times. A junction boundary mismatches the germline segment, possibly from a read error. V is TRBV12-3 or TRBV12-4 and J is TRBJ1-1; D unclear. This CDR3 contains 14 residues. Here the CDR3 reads CASSFRFMKTEAFF. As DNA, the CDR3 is TGTGCCAGCAGTTTTAGGTTTATGAAAACTGAAGCTTTCTTT.